These T cell receptor beta chains were read from a single sample in a study of cytomegalovirus exposure and HLA in healthy donors. Assay: immunoSEQ multiplex PCR; the TCRdb copy retains only in-frame clones and omits some. The sample records 150,000 or so clones, about four fifths being singletons. Sequencing was carried out using PBMCs. These TCRs come from a man between 18 and 35 years old in good health and CMV-seronegative. The CDR3 runs from the conserved cysteine through the conserved F or W. A D gene is named only where the DNA matches it firmly. Not all rows give a size; the values are once, few, many and, for expanded clones, a class.

>.|TRBJ1-2|few|TRBV5-4
CASSFNRENYGYTF
TGTGCCAGCAGCTTTAACAGGGAGAACTATGGCTACACCTTC
>TRBD2|TRBJ2-3|.|TRBV29-1
CSVDRRGRTDTQYF
TGCAGCGTTGACAGGCGGGGGAGAACAGATACGCAGTATTTT
>TRBD1|TRBJ1-5|.|TRBV28
CASSLSQGGSSNQPQHF
TGTGCCAGCAGTTTATCCCAGGGGGGCAGTAGCAATCAGCCCCAGCATTTT
>TRBD1|TRBJ1-1|.|TRBV6-5
CASSTQGARTEAFF
TGTGCCAGCAGTACTCAGGGGGCGCGAACTGAAGCTTTCTTT
>TRBD1|TRBJ1-2|.|TRBV19
CASKPPGQGAGGYTF
TGTGCCAGTAAGCCACCGGGACAGGGGGCCGGTGGCTACACCTTC
>.|TRBJ1-2|few|TRBV11-2
CASSFLRTTRGTVIGYTF
TGTGCCAGCAGCTTTCTAAGGACGACAAGGGGTACGGTGATCGGCTACACCTTC
>.|TRBJ1-4|few|TRBV5-1
CASSSGQGNEKLFF
TGCGCCAGCAGCTCGGGGCAGGGGAACGAAAAACTGTTTTTT
>TRBD2|TRBJ2-3|once|TRBV7-2
CASSLNSGLPNTQYF
TGTGCCAGCAGCCTTAACTCGGGACTACCCAATACGCAGTATTTT
>.|TRBJ2-1|.|TRBV29-1
CSVGGRDNEQFF
TGCAGCGTTGGAGGGAGAGACAATGAGCAGTTCTTC
>.|TRBJ1-6|once|TRBV5-6
CASCYYGQTNSPLHF
TGTGCCAGCTGCTACTATGGACAAACGAATTCACCCCTCCACTTT
>.|TRBJ2-3|.|TRBV5-1
CASSPRQSTDTQYF
TGCGCCAGCAGCCCTCGACAGAGCACAGATACGCAGTATTTT
>TRBD1|TRBJ1-2|.|TRBV18
CASSPRDRGIDGYTF
TGTGCCAGCTCACCTCGGGACAGGGGAATCGATGGCTACACCTTC
>.|TRBJ2-5|.|TRBV5-1
CASSLTVPGETQYF
TGCGCCAGCAGCTTGACGGTGCCGGGAGAGACCCAGTACTTC
>.|TRBJ2-1|.|TRBV25-1
CASSYLGGHPEQFF
TGTGCCAGCAGCTACCTGGGGGGGCACCCCGAGCAGTTCTTC
>.|TRBJ1-2|.|TRBV18
CASSSPREIPYIGYTF
TGTGCCAGCTCATCGCCGAGGGAGATCCCCTATATTGGCTACACCTTC
>.|TRBJ1-1|.|TRBV19
CASSSGEAFF
TGTGCCAGTAGTTCGGGGGAAGCTTTCTTT
>.|TRBJ2-1|once|TRBV9
CASSVEGHNEQFF
TGTGCCAGCAGCGTAGAGGGGCACAATGAGCAGTTCTTC
>.|TRBJ1-5|few|TRBV6-5
CASSSPGESQPQHF
TGTGCCAGCAGCTCTCCAGGGGAGAGTCAGCCCCAGCATTTT
>.|TRBJ1-2|.|TRBV28
CASSLSNYGYTF
TGTGCCAGCAGTTTAAGCAACTATGGCTACACCTTC
>TRBD1|TRBJ1-2|.|TRBV14
CASSQVQGGYGYTF
TGTGCCAGCAGCCAAGTCCAGGGGGGCTATGGCTACACCTTC
>TRBD1|TRBJ2-1|.|TRBV5-6
CASSLGQGALNYNEQFF
TGTGCCAGCAGCTTAGGACAGGGGGCCCTAAACTACAATGAGCAGTTCTTC
>.|TRBJ2-7|.|TRBV7-9
CASGSQLGGAASYEQYF
TGTGCCAGCGGTTCTCAACTAGGCGGGGCTGCATCCTACGAGCAGTACTTC
>.|TRBJ2-4|.|TRBV11-3
CASRYRLLAKNIQYF
TGTGCCAGCAGATACAGGTTACTAGCCAAAAACATTCAGTACTTC
>.|TRBJ2-2|.|TRBV4-1
CASSQFISANTGELFF
TGCGCCAGCAGCCAATTTATTAGCGCGAACACCGGGGAGCTGTTTTTT
>.|TRBJ2-3|.|TRBV7-2
CASSLALTGTDTQYF
TGTGCCAGCAGCTTAGCGTTGACGGGGACAGATACGCAGTATTTT
>TRBD1|TRBJ1-2|.|TRBV4-1
CASSLVEGAGNYGYTF
TGCGCCAGCAGCCTAGTAGAGGGGGCGGGTAACTATGGCTACACCTTC
>.|TRBJ2-5|.|TRBV27
CASSLIFPGARAGPQETQYF
TGTGCCAGCAGCTTAATATTCCCTGGGGCCAGGGCAGGGCCCCAAGAGACCCAGTACTTC
>.|TRBJ1-1|.|TRBV18
CASSPLLNTEAFF
TGTGCCAGCTCACCACTCTTGAACACTGAAGCTTTCTTT
>TRBD2|TRBJ2-3|.|TRBV5-6
CASSGAGTINLNTQYF
TGTGCCAGCAGCGGGGCCGGGACTATAAACCTGAATACGCAGTATTTT
>.|TRBJ1-1|.|TRBV2
CASSTSAPRDTEAFF
TGTGCCAGCAGTACCTCTGCCCCCCGGGACACTGAAGCTTTCTTT
>.|TRBJ1-1|.|TRBV29-1
CSARTDFNTEAFF
TGCAGCGCCAGGACAGATTTTAACACTGAAGCTTTCTTT
>.|TRBJ2-1|.|TRBV27
CASSFGQNFYNEQFF
TGTGCCAGCAGTTTTGGACAAAATTTCTACAATGAGCAGTTCTTC
>TRBD2|TRBJ2-5|.|TRBV6-1
CASRLFSGNQETQYF
TGTGCCAGCAGGCTGTTTAGCGGGAACCAAGAGACCCAGTACTTC
>.|TRBJ1-5|few|TRBV5-1
CASSSVPGVYQPQHF
TGCGCCAGCAGCTCCGTCCCCGGGGTCTATCAGCCCCAGCATTTT
>TRBD1|TRBJ1-1|.|TRBV2
CASSTDRGKSEAFF
TGTGCCAGCAGTACGGACAGGGGGAAATCTGAAGCTTTCTTT
>TRBD2|TRBJ2-3|few|TRBV5-4
CASSPTSGGTDTQYF
TGTGCCAGCAGCCCGACTAGCGGGGGGACAGATACGCAGTATTTT
>.|TRBJ1-1|.|TRBV29-1
CSVEGQENTEAFF
TGCAGCGTTGAAGGACAGGAGAACACTGAAGCTTTCTTT
>.|TRBJ1-5|.|TRBV2
CASSLQGGYSNQPQHF
TGTGCCAGCAGCCTACAGGGCGGATATAGCAATCAGCCCCAGCATTTT
>TRBD2|TRBJ2-1|once|TRBV11-2
CASSLVGGGSYNEQFF
TGTGCCAGCAGCCTAGTCGGCGGGGGCTCCTACAATGAGCAGTTCTTC
>TRBD1|TRBJ1-1|few|TRBV27
CASSLGQGYEAFF
TGTGCCAGCAGCCTGGGACAGGGCTATGAAGCTTTCTTT